Listed here are 21 T cell receptor beta chains from one sample, sequenced in a study of neurological immune-mediated disorders. TCRdb fed the 5' RACE reads into MiXCR, producing one record per CDR3 protein. Here the sample spans around 66,000 distinct CDR3 sequences, under 5.5% being singletons. The sequenced sample was PBMCs. These receptors all stem from a woman aged 70-85 years with multiple sclerosis.

This clonotype was seen many times. The V gene is TRBV7-9, the J gene TRBJ2-7, with D perhaps TRBD1 (6 bases). The CDR3 spans 12 residues. CDR1 SEHNR and CDR2 FQNEAQ come from the germline V gene (reference sequence). Trimming shortened V by 5 bases and J by 7 bases, and 12 bases separated the two germline ends. CDR3 amino acids: CASSKEDREQYF. DNA of the CDR3: TGTGCCAGCAGCAAGGAAGACAGGGAGCAGTACTTC.

This clonotype was detected many times. V and J are TRBV7-9 and TRBJ2-1, with TRBD2 as a possible D gene (6 bases). Between the trimmed V and J ends, which lost 7 bases and 0 bases, there was a span of 10 bases. The CDR3 loop spans 14 amino acids. Germline CDR1 is SEHNR and CDR2 is FQNEAQ (reference sequence). The CDR3 DNA reads as TGTGCCAGCATTGGGGGGAGCTCCTACAATGAGCAGTTCTTC. It specifies CASIGGSSYNEQFF.

This clonotype was found many times. CDR3 nucleotides: TGTGCCAGCAGCCCAGACTTAGGGGAAAAACTGTTTTTT. Translation: CASSPDLGEKLFF. This chain uses TRBV7-2 with TRBJ1-4; no firm D call. V was cut by 5 bases and J by 8 bases, with 12 bases left in between. In germline, CDR1 is SGHTA, CDR2 FQGNSA. There are 13 residues in the CDR3. The whole variable domain, filled in from reference TRBV7-2 and TRBJ1-4, reads GAGVSQSPSNKVTEKGKDVELRCDPISGHTALYWYRQSLGQGLEFLIYFQGNSAPDKSGLPSDRFSAERTGGSVSTLTIQRTQQEDSAVYLCASSPDLGEKLFFGSGTQLSVL.

This clonotype was observed many times. This chain links TRBV20-1 with TRBJ1-1; possible D gene TRBD1, 5 bases. CDR1 and CDR2 (germline): DFQATT, SNEGSKA (reference sequence). V lost 4 bases to trimming and J lost 8 bases, with 20 bases between them. CDR3 size: 14 residues. The CDR3: CSAIQTWGGSEAFF. CDR3 sequence (DNA): TGCAGTGCTATTCAGACGTGGGGCGGATCGGAAGCTTTCTTT.

Only a few counts were recorded for this clonotype. The rearrangement uses TRBV7-6 and TRBJ2-1; 7 bases line up with TRBD2. Trimming cost V 1 base and J 1 base; bases outside gene matches: 4. The CDR3 contains 16 residues. Germline V gene lookup returns CDR1 SGHVS and CDR2 FNYEAQ. The CDR3 sequence is CASSLEAGESYNEQFF. In DNA form, the CDR3 reads TGTGCCAGCAGCTTAGAGGCGGGAGAGTCCTACAATGAGCAGTTCTTC.

This clonotype was observed at least ten times. CDR3 bases: TGTGCCAGCAGCGATAACGGACAGGGTGAGCAGTTCTTC. Translating it yields CASSDNGQGEQFF. The chain joins TRBV7-2 to TRBJ2-1; TRBD1 matches 8 bases. Germline CDR1 and CDR2: SGHTA and FQGNSA. The CDR3 has 13 residues. After removal of 5 bases from V and 9 bases from J, the junction contained 6 bases not matched to a gene.

This clonotype was observed many times. The rearrangement joins TRBV20-1 to TRBJ2-1; no clear D. Trimming cost V 3 bases and J 14 bases, with 5 bases left between them. Germline V CDR1 and CDR2: DFQATT, SNEGSKA (reference sequence). The CDR3 spans 8 residues. The CDR3 DNA is TGCAGTGCTAGTCGGGAGTTCTTC. Its translation is CSASREFF.

This clonotype was observed many times. The V gene is TRBV20-1, the J gene TRBJ2-1; TRBD2 matches 12 bases. This CDR3 spans 15 amino acids. Germline CDR1 DFQATT, CDR2 SNEGSKA (reference sequence). With 3 bases clipped from V and 2 bases from J, the junction kept 2 bases outside the gene matches. The CDR3 region has the DNA TGCAGTGCTAGTGGACTAGCGGGACCCTACAATGAGCAGTTCTTC. This translates into CSASGLAGPYNEQFF.

This clonotype was picked up a small number of times. Given a much more abundant clone one base away, this may be a read error. CDR3 DNA sequence: TGCGACAGCAGCGTGGGGACTGAAGCTTTCTTT. Translation gives CDSSVGTEAFF. The J gene is TRBJ1-1, the V gene TRBV5-1; D is undetermined. This CDR3 is 11 amino acids long. CDR1 is SGHRS, CDR2 YFSETQ, per germline.

This clonotype was counted ten times or more. This chain joins TRBV5-1 and TRBJ2-2; D may be TRBD1 or TRBD2 (5 bases each). CDR1 is SGHRS and CDR2 is YFSETQ in the germline V gene. The CDR3 sequence is 15 residues long. V was clipped by 7 bases and J by 2 bases, with 15 bases between them. The CDR3 loop is CASVPGTTNTGELFF. CDR3 DNA sequence: TGCGCCAGCGTCCCGGGGACGACCAACACCGGGGAGCTGTTTTTT.

The table lists this clonotype with many counts. The chain combines TRBV20-1 with TRBJ2-2; 9 bases are a match to TRBD2. The CDR3 consists of 15 residues. V was clipped by 1 base and J by 4 bases; unmatched bases: 4. The germline gives CDR1 DFQATT, CDR2 SNEGSKA (reference sequence). CDR3 amino acids: CSARGGTSITGELFF. The CDR3 nucleotides read TGCAGTGCTAGAGGCGGGACTAGCATCACCGGGGAGCTGTTTTTT.

This clonotype has a count of ten or more. The chain couples TRBV27 to TRBJ1-1; 7 positions agree with TRBD1. Trimming removed 6 bases from V and 10 bases from J; junction bases left unmatched: 20. CDR1 MNHEY and CDR2 SMNVEV come from the germline V gene (reference sequence). The CDR3 is 16 amino acids. CDR3 in amino acids: CASSSRTGGGGLIAFF. CDR3 bases: TGTGCCAGCAGCTCCCGGACAGGAGGTGGGGGCCTGATAGCTTTCTTT.

This clonotype was seen only a few times. The V call is TRBV3-1, the J call TRBJ2-7; the D is unclear. Trimming took off 1 base at V and 1 base at J, with 5 bases between the two ends. CDR3 length: 13 amino acids. Germline V gene data show CDR1 as LGHDT and CDR2 as YNNKEL (reference sequence). CDR3 nucleotide sequence: TGTGCCAGCAGCCAAGGGGCGTCCTACGAGCAGTACTTC. Protein: CASSQGASYEQYF.

The table lists this clonotype with many counts. The J gene is TRBJ1-5, the V gene TRBV12-3 or TRBV12-4; no definite D call. This CDR3 is built from 12 residues. Between the trimmed V and J ends, which lost 1 base and 7 bases, there was a span of 5 bases. CDR3: CASSLETQPQHF. The CDR3, as DNA: TGTGCCAGCAGTTTAGAAACCCAGCCCCAGCATTTT.

The table lists this clonotype with many counts. CDR3 DNA sequence: TGTGCCAGCAGTAAGACGGACAAACATCTCTCTGGGGCCAACGTCCTGACTTTC. Translated: CASSKTDKHLSGANVLTF. The chain is built from TRBV6-6 and TRBJ2-6, with D possibly TRBD1 on 5 matching bases. CDR3 length equals 18 residues. V lost 5 bases and J lost 0, with 17 bases in between. The germline gives CDR1 MNHNY, CDR2 SVGAGI (reference sequence).

The sample holds many counts of this clonotype. V usage is TRBV20-1 and J usage is TRBJ2-2, with TRBD2 identical over 8 bases. The CDR3 has 16 residues. Trimming removed 4 bases from V and 5 bases from J; junction bases left unmatched: 12. Germline V lookup: CDR1 DFQATT, CDR2 SNEGSKA (reference sequence). CDR3 DNA sequence: TGCAGTGCTACGCTACCAGGACTAGCTGGTACCGGGGAGCTGTTTTTT. Its protein product is CSATLPGLAGTGELFF.

This clonotype was recorded many times. The chain uses TRBV29-1 and TRBJ2-3; 9 positions agree with TRBD1. From germline, CDR1 is SQVTM and CDR2 ANQGSEA. This CDR3 is built from 14 residues. Trimming removed 5 bases from V and 7 bases from J; junction bases left unmatched: 10. The CDR3 protein is CSVHPGQGMYTQYF. The CDR3 nucleotides read TGCAGCGTTCACCCGGGACAGGGAATGTATACGCAGTATTTT.

This clonotype was counted ten times or more. The chain is built from TRBV20-1 and TRBJ2-3, with D possibly matching TRBD1 (6 bases). The CDR3 spans 17 residues. The V end was cut by 0 bases, the J end by 1 base, with 17 bases between. Germline V gives CDR1 DFQATT, CDR2 SNEGSKA (reference sequence). CDR3 loop: CSARDPRTARGTDTQYF. The CDR3 region has the DNA TGCAGTGCTAGAGACCCCCGGACAGCCCGGGGCACAGATACGCAGTATTTT.

In its sample, this clonotype was seen many times. The chain employs TRBV27 and TRBJ2-1, with 10 nucleotides matching TRBD2. The CDR3 length is 19 residues. V shed 6 bases, J shed 4 bases, and the junction held 18 bases outside the gene matches. CDR1 is MNHEY, CDR2 SMNVEV, per germline (reference sequence). CDR3 in DNA: TGTGCCAGCAGCCCCAGGGCTGTGGTAGCGGGAGGCTATTACAATGAGCAGTTCTTC. It yields the protein CASSPRAVVAGGYYNEQFF.

This clonotype has at least ten counts. This chain joins TRBV5-1 and TRBJ2-1; the D gene is possibly TRBD2 (6 bases). This CDR3 is built from 16 residues. V dropped 0 bases and J dropped 4 bases, with 14 bases sitting between them. The germline CDR1 and CDR2 sequences are SGHRS and YFSETQ. The CDR3 reads CASSLALTGAYNEQFF. The CDR3 DNA sequence: TGCGCCAGCAGCTTGGCCTTAACGGGAGCGTACAATGAGCAGTTCTTC.

This clonotype was recorded at least ten times. The rearrangement uses TRBV7-9 and TRBJ1-1, with D perhaps TRBD1 (6 bases). The germline gives CDR1 SEHNR, CDR2 FQNEAQ (reference sequence). V lost 6 bases and J 5 bases, leaving 13 bases between the germline ends. The CDR3 is 13 residues long. The DNA of the CDR3 is TGTGCCAGCAGGGCCTTTACAGGGACTGAAGCTTTCTTT. Translating it yields CASRAFTGTEAFF.